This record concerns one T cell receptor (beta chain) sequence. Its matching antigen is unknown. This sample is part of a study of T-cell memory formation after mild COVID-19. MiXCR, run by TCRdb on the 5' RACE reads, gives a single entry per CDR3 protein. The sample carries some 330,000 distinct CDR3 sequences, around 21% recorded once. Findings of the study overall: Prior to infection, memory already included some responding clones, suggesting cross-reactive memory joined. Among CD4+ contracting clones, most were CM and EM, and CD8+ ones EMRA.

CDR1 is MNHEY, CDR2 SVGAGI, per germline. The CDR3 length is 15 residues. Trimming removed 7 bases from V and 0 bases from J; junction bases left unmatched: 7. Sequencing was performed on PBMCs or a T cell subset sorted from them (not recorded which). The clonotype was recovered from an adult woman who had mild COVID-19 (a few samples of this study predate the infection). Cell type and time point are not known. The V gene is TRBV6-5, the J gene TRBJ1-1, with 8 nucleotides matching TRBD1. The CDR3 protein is CASIPNRGMNTEAFF. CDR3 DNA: TGTGCCAGCATTCCTAACAGGGGGATGAACACTGAAGCTTTCTTT.